The present T cell receptor (beta chain) was sequenced within a study of T cells in localized non-small cell lung cancer. The study's findings and limits: Heterogeneity is still possible, as just one tumor region was sequenced.

Generated by immunoSEQ multiplex PCR, the TCRdb table keeps only in-frame clones and is missing some. The sample contains approximately 49,000 clones, 77% of which appear only once. Trimming removed 6 bases at V and 0 bases at J, with 6 bases between. Germline V gene sequence: CDR1 SGHVS, CDR2 FQNEAQ. The CDR3 spans 13 residues. Note on this clone: Its antigen is not known.

This clonotype originated in a man between 40 and 70 years old with stage I squamous cell lung carcinoma. The chain carries TRBV7-8 and TRBJ1-5; D uncertain. The material was peripheral blood, obtained before any cancer treatment. CDR3 nucleotides: TGTGCCAGCAGTAGGGATAGCAATCAGCCCCAGCATTTT. Translating it yields CASSRDSNQPQHF.